A single TCR beta chain is shown here with its context. The data stem from a study of T cell changes during pregnancy in multiple sclerosis. TCRdb's table, derived via immunoSEQ multiplex PCR, lists solely in-frame clones and lacks some. Among fewer than 85,000 clones, 92% were seen once, and the ten largest hold approximately 2%. Germline-derived CDR1 and CDR2 are SGHTA and FQGNSA. The CDR3 spans 16 residues. The J segment lost 4 bases and the V segment lost 4 bases, leaving 9 bases of the junction unmatched. This sequence joins TRBV7-2 and TRBJ2-2; 7 nucleotides line up with TRBD1. The receptor's source is a female donor with multiple sclerosis, enrolled in a pregnancy study. Sample: peripheral blood, taken in the second trimester of pregnancy. CDR3 in DNA: TGTGCCAGCAGCTCCATAGGGGGCCGAGGCACCGGGGAGCTGTTTTTT. It yields the protein CASSSIGGRGTGELFF.